The sequence of this T cell receptor beta chain was determined in a study of regulatory and conventional T cells in RAG deficiency listed by TCRdb under 2017. Looking at the study overall: The study used high-throughput TCR beta sequencing to compare repertoire diversity and composition of Treg, conventional CD4+ and CD8+ T cells between RAG-deficient patients and healthy controls. What the work shows at the level of the full study, not this receptor alone: Some T-cell subset analyses were not performed for some subjects. Shorter CDR3 lengths were found in all patient T-cell subsets, and >85% Treg-Tconv repertoire overlap at nucleotide and amino acid level was observed in Omenn syndrome patients. Markedly lower Shannon entropy and higher Simpson indices were observed in RAG-deficient patients than in control T-cell subpopulations. In Omenn syndrome patients, sorted CD25-high CD127-low cells may represent peripherally activated cells rather than bona fide Treg cells. Compared with controls, Omenn syndrome and CID/AS patients had approximately 97-fold fewer unique TCR beta sequences in Treg cells, but only approximately 10-fold fewer in the other subsets.

Libraries were constructed by the immunoSEQ multiplex PCR assay. Rearranged TCR beta chain products were amplified from genomic DNA of sorted T-cell subsets and sequenced. Regarding the original processing steps: Shannon entropy and Simpson indices were used to measure the diversity of productive TCR beta rearrangements in each repertoire. Clonal expansion was assessed by the summed frequency of the 100 most abundant productive TCR beta clonotypes among total reads. The TRB repertoires were evaluated with a self-reactivity index based on amino acid usage at CDR3beta positions 6 and 7. Two-way ANOVA was used for repertoire analyses, and Student t or Mann-Whitney tests were used for flow cytometric analyses. TCRdb re-hosts the immuneACCESS table, in-frame sequences only. Its copies lack some clones; in the studies checked, an unresolved V gene accounts for under half of them, and the cause for the rest is not known. The DNA gave D and trimming, while V, J and clone size come from that table. The sample table records roughly 35,000 clones; about 78% of these occur just once. About 3.4% of the sample comes from the top ten.

Before genomic DNA extraction, conventional CD4+ T cells were purified from blood as CD25-low CD127-high cells. Repertoire analyses used fewer than 10 healthy control donors as the comparison group. About this clone: Its antigen is still unknown. The sample holds no much larger clone one base away, and base qualities are not on file.

V loses 7 bases at its end and J loses 1 base; junction bases beyond the gene matches: 6. The germline V gene (reference sequence) specifies MNHEY as CDR1 and SMNVEV as CDR2. The CDR3 runs 14 amino acids, cysteine and phenylalanine included. This entry keeps only the CDR3 DNA: 42 bases, framed from base 1. Another study also made use of these data, one on regulatory T cells. The second study's paper adds: In the multiplex PCR, 52 forward TRBV primers and 13 reverse TRBJ primers were used, and assay-based and computational corrections were applied for amplification bias. Repertoires from patients had restricted unique TRB V-J pairs and skewed V and J gene usage, with the strongest effect in regulatory T cells. T-cell receptor beta repertoires of sorted regulatory, conventional CD4+ and CD8+ T cells were compared between CD3G-deficient patients and healthy controls. Ficoll density separation was used to isolate peripheral blood mononuclear cells. Rearranged TRB loci were amplified from genomic DNA by multiplex PCR within the immunoSEQ assay. Sequencing of the TRB amplicons was done on an Illumina HiSeq platform. Raw sequences were error-filtered and aligned to reference gene sequences by custom algorithms, then analyzed with the immunoSEQ online tools. The frequencies of productive and nonproductive TRB rearrangements were evaluated among unique sequences as well as among total sequences. For group comparisons, t tests, Mann-Whitney tests or two-way ANOVA were performed in Prism software.

This chain joins TRBV27 to TRBJ1-1; the junction holds 7 bases that match TRBD1. The TCR sequence derives from a human donor in good health. Material for sequencing was CD4+ effector T cells sorted from blood. At the DNA level, the sequence is TGTGCCAGCAATAGACAGGGACCGAACACTGAAGCTTTCTTT. It translates to CASNRQGPNTEAFF.